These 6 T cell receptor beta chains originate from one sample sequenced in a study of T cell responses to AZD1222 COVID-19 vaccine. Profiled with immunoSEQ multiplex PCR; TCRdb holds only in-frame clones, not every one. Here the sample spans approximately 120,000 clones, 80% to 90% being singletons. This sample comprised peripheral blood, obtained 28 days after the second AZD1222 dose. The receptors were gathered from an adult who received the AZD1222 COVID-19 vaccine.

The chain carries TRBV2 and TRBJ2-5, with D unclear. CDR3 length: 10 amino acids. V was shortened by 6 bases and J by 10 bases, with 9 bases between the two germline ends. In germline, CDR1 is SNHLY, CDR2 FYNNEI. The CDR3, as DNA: TGTGCCAGCAGCTCAAATATCCAGTACTTC. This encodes CASSSNIQYF.

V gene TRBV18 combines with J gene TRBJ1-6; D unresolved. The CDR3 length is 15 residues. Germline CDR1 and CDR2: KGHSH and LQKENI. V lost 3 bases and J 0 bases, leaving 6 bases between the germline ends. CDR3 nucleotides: TGTGCCAGCTCACCTAGCAGCTCCTATAATTCACCCCTCCACTTT. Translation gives CASSPSSSYNSPLHF.

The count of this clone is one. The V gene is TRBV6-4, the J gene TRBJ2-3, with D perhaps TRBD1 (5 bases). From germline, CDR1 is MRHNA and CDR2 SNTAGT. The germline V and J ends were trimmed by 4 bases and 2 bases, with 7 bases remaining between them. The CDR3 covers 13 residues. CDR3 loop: CASSVGDTDTQYF. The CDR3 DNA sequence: TGTGCCAGCAGTGTAGGGGACACAGATACGCAGTATTTT.

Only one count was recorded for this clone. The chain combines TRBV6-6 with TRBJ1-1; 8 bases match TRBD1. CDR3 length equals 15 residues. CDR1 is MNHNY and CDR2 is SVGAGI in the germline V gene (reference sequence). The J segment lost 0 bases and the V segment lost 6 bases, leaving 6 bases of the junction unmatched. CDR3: CASRRTGRLNTEAFF. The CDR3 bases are TGTGCCAGCAGACGGACAGGGAGACTGAACACTGAAGCTTTCTTT.

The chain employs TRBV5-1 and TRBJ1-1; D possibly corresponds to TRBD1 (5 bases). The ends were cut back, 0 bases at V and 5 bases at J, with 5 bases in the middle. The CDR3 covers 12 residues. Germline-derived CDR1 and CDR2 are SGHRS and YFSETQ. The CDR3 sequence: CASSLEGTEAFF. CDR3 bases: TGCGCCAGCAGCTTGGAGGGGACTGAAGCTTTCTTT.

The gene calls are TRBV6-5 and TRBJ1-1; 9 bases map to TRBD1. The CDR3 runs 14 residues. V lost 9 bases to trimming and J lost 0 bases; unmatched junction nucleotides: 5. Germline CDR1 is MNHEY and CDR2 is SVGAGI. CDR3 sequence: CASSGQGVNTEAFF. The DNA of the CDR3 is TGTGCCAGTTCGGGACAGGGTGTGAACACTGAAGCTTTCTTT.